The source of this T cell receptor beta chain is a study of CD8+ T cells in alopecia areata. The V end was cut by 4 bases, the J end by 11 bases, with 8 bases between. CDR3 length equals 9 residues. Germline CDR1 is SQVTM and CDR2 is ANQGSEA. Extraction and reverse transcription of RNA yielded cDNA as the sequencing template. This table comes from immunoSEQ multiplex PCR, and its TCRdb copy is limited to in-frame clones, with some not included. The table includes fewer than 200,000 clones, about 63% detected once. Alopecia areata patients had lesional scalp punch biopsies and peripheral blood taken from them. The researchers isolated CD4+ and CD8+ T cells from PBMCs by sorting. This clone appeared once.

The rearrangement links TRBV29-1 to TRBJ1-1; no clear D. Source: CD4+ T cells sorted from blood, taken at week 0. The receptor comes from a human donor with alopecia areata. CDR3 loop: CSVGFGAFF. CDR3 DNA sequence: TGCAGCGTTGGTTTTGGGGCTTTCTTT.